The 10 T cell receptor beta chains listed next were all sequenced from one sample in a study of cytomegalovirus exposure and HLA in healthy donors. The PCR contained 60 Vbeta and 13 Jbeta primers. This table comes from immunoSEQ multiplex PCR, and its TCRdb copy is limited to in-frame clones, with some not included. The sample shows around 200,000 clones, less than 85% of them seen only once. Input material: PBMCs. Receptor source: a boy under 18 in good health and CMV-seronegative.

The chain combines TRBV7-9 with TRBJ1-2, with D unresolved. This CDR3 is 17 amino acids long. Trimming left V 5 bases short and J 3 bases short, with 22 bases between. From germline, CDR1 is SEHNR and CDR2 FQNEAQ (reference sequence). The CDR3 DNA is TGTGCCAGCAGCCGGGCACACCGGGGAGCCCCTGACTATGGCTACACCTTC. Its translation: CASSRAHRGAPDYGYTF.

The V gene is TRBV10-3, the J gene TRBJ1-3; D perhaps matches TRBD1 (5 bases). CDR3 size: 14 residues. The germline gives CDR1 ENHRY, CDR2 SYGVKD. V was shortened by 8 bases and J by 0 bases, with 11 bases between the two germline ends. The CDR3 is CAISAGHSGNTIYF. The CDR3 coding sequence is TGTGCCATCTCCGCAGGACACTCTGGAAACACCATATATTTT.

This clone is a singleton in its sample. The chain has TRBV6-1 and TRBJ2-1; maybe TRBD1 (6 bases). Germline V lookup: CDR1 MNHNS, CDR2 SASEGT. The length of the CDR3 is 13 residues. Trimming shortened V by 6 bases and J by 4 bases, and 10 bases separated the two germline ends. The CDR3 DNA is TGTGCCAGCAGGTGGACAGCTTACAATGAGCAGTTCTTC. It specifies CASRWTAYNEQFF.

The rearrangement links TRBV7-8 to TRBJ2-7; D not resolved. Per germline, CDR1 SGHVS and CDR2 FQNEAQ. This CDR3 is 15 amino acids long. V lost 0 bases and J 0 bases, leaving 9 bases between the germline ends. DNA of the CDR3: TGTGCCAGCAGCTTAGCGGGCAAGAGCTCCTACGAGCAGTACTTC. Its translation: CASSLAGKSSYEQYF.

The genes are TRBV7-8 and TRBJ2-5; tentatively, D is TRBD2 (6 bases). Between the trimmed V and J ends, which lost 2 bases and 4 bases, there was a span of 11 bases. The CDR3 has 14 residues. CDR1 and CDR2 from the germline V gene are SGHVS and FQNEAQ. Here the CDR3 DNA reads TGTGCCAGCAGCTTAAATGCAGCGGGAGAGACCCAGTACTTC. Protein sequence: CASSLNAAGETQYF.

V and J are TRBV7-3 and TRBJ2-1, with D perhaps TRBD1 (6 bases). Germline V gene lookup returns CDR1 SGHTA and CDR2 FQGTGA. This CDR3 region has 16 residues. V was pared by 0 bases and J by 7 bases, with 16 bases between. The CDR3 sequence is CASSLTWQGTLNEQFF. DNA of the CDR3: TGTGCCAGCAGCTTAACATGGCAGGGGACGTTGAATGAGCAGTTCTTC.

The chain links TRBV9 to TRBJ2-3, with TRBD2 matching 10 bases. The CDR3 totals 15 residues. Germline trimming cut 3 bases from V and 3 bases from J; bases unmatched to any gene: 4. Germline V gene sequence: CDR1 SGDLS, CDR2 YYNGEE. The CDR3 reads CASSASGGATDTQYF. CDR3 DNA sequence: TGTGCCAGCAGCGCGAGCGGGGGGGCAACAGATACGCAGTATTTT.

The CDR3 DNA is TGTGCCAGTAGTATTGCCCATATCGAGGACACTGAAGCTTTCTTT. The encoded protein is CASSIAHIEDTEAFF. The chain is built from TRBV19 and TRBJ1-1, with D unclear. The CDR3 contains 15 residues. V lost 3 bases, J lost 3 bases, and 14 bases lay in between. The germline V gene encodes CDR1 LNHDA and CDR2 SQIVND (reference sequence).

This sequence joins TRBV5-5 and TRBJ2-1, with TRBD2 matching 7 bases. CDR1 SGHKS and CDR2 YYEKEE come from the germline V gene (reference sequence). The CDR3 totals 15 residues. V gave up 3 bases and J gave up 0 bases; unmatched junction bases: 3. Written as DNA, the CDR3 is TGTGCCAGCAGCTGGGGCGGGAGCTCCTACAATGAGCAGTTCTTC. It codes for CASSWGGSSYNEQFF. The complete variable domain, with remaining parts taken from reference TRBV5-5 and TRBJ2-1, reads DAGVTQSPTHLIKTRGQQVTLRCSPISGHKSVSWYQQVLGQGPQFIFQYYEKEERGRGNFPDRFSARQFPNYSSELNVNALLLGDSALYLCASSWGGSSYNEQFFGPGTRLTVL.

V and J are TRBV30 and TRBJ2-7, with 12 bases aligning to TRBD2. The germline V gene encodes CDR1 GTSNPN and CDR2 SVGIG (reference sequence). Unmatched junction bases numbered 7, after V lost 4 bases and J lost 6 bases. The CDR3 contains 14 residues. The CDR3 loop is CAWTGLAGLGEQYF. DNA for the CDR3: TGTGCCTGGACCGGACTAGCGGGATTGGGCGAGCAGTACTTC.